A single sample gave rise to the 5 T cell receptor beta chains below, sequenced in a study of patients and donors after allogeneic stem cell transplantation. TCRdb reprocessed the RT-PCR reads via MiXCR and lists one record per CDR3 protein. The sample carries around 200,000 distinct CDR3 sequences, roughly 38% recorded once. The sequenced sample was blood, either unsorted or a sorted T cell fraction (not recorded which). These receptor sequences come from a human donor who was either an allogeneic HSCT recipient or a stem cell or donor lymphocyte infusion donor (not recorded which). It is not recorded whose cells these are; they may come from a transplant donor.

The DNA for the CDR3 is TGTGCCACCGCCAGGGGCTCCGGTGAAAAACTGTTTTTT. It specifies CATARGSGEKLFF. The rearrangement links TRBV10-3 to TRBJ1-4; possibly TRBD1 for D (6 bases). V gave up 10 bases and J gave up 7 bases, with 16 bases separating them. The length of the CDR3 is 13 residues. Germline V CDR1 and CDR2: ENHRY, SYGVKD.

This clonotype was recorded a few times. The V call is TRBV4-1, the J call TRBJ1-1; D uncertain. The CDR3 loop spans 15 amino acids. Germline CDR1 reads MGHRA; CDR2 reads YSYEKL. Deletions cut 2 bases from V and 4 bases from J, with 14 bases between. CDR3 DNA: TGCGCCAGCAGCCAACCCCTCATCGAGGGCACTGAAGCTTTCTTT. Residues: CASSQPLIEGTEAFF.

The chain combines TRBV4-1 with TRBJ2-2; D could derive from TRBD1 or TRBD2 (5 bases each). Germline V gene lookup returns CDR1 MGHRA and CDR2 YSYEKL. CDR3 length: 16 amino acids. V gave up 0 bases and J gave up 3 bases, with 11 bases separating them. CDR3 loop: CASSQDPGGDTGELFF. For the CDR3, the DNA is TGCGCCAGCAGCCAAGATCCTGGGGGTGACACCGGGGAGCTGTTTTTT.

The rearrangement links TRBV2 to TRBJ2-1; tentatively, D is TRBD1 (6 bases). The CDR3 is 13 residues long. Per the germline V gene, CDR1 is SNHLY and CDR2 is FYNNEI. V was pared by 6 bases and J by 5 bases, with 11 bases between. The CDR3 bases are TGTGCCAGCAGCTTGGACAGCCACAATGAGCAGTTCTTC. Translated: CASSLDSHNEQFF.

V usage is TRBV10-3 and J usage is TRBJ2-1; 7 bases map to TRBD1. The CDR3 contains 14 residues. Germline values: CDR1 ENHRY, CDR2 SYGVKD. The trim removed 4 bases at V and 9 bases at J, leaving 9 bases unmatched. The CDR3 loop reads CAISGYRDSREQFF. CDR3 in DNA: TGTGCCATCAGTGGATACCGGGACAGCCGTGAGCAGTTCTTC.